This is a list of T cell receptor beta chains from one sample in a study of shared clonotypes between healthy human individuals. Only in-frame clones appear in the TCRdb table, and some are missing; sequencing was by immunoSEQ multiplex PCR. The table lists roughly 2.1 million clones, around 93% of them singletons. Sequenced sample: naive CD8+ T cells from PBMCs. The source of these receptors is a man aged 18 to 30 in good health. Some clones in this sample may be carry-over from other donors' samples. The CDR3 runs from the conserved cysteine through the conserved F or W. The D gene is left open where the match is weak. Some rows mark clone size as missing; the rest say once, few, many or name a class of expanded clone.

j_call	d_call	v_call	clone_size	cdr3_aa	cdr3_nt
TRBJ2-2	-	TRBV27	once	CASSPSWGDGTNTGELFF	TGTGCCAGCAGTCCCTCCTGGGGGGACGGGACGAACACCGGGGAGCTGTTTTTT
TRBJ2-1	-	TRBV6-5	-	CASSPGTSYNEQFF	TGTGCCAGCAGCCCCGGTACTAGCTACAATGAGCAGTTCTTC
TRBJ2-3	TRBD2	TRBV7-2	-	CAGTSGRIGDTQYF	TGTGCCGGAACTAGCGGGAGGATTGGAGATACGCAGTATTTT
TRBJ2-1	-	TRBV7-9	-	CASSPASGQSYNEQFF	TGTGCCAGCAGTCCTGCCTCGGGACAATCCTACAATGAGCAGTTCTTC
TRBJ2-7	-	TRBV7-3	-	CASSLMPARAYEQYF	TGTGCCAGCAGCTTAATGCCGGCCAGGGCCTACGAGCAGTACTTC
TRBJ2-3	-	TRBV20-1	-	CSASPGKQYF	TGCAGTGCTAGCCCTGGGAAGCAGTATTTT
TRBJ1-1	-	TRBV15	once	CATSRGSLTEAFF	TGTGCCACCAGCAGAGGTTCCCTGACTGAAGCTTTCTTT
TRBJ2-7	-	TRBV15	-	CATSLDRSSYEQYF	TGTGCCACCAGCCTTGACAGGAGCTCCTACGAGCAGTACTTC
TRBJ2-7	-	TRBV19	-	CASSNKGYEQYF	TGTGCCAGTAGTAATAAGGGGTACGAGCAGTACTTC
TRBJ1-1	-	TRBV14	-	CASSPHPQGGTEAFF	TGTGCCAGCAGCCCCCATCCGCAGGGTGGAACTGAAGCTTTCTTT
TRBJ1-5	-	TRBV6-1	-	CASSDGTVSNQPQHF	TGTGCCAGCAGTGATGGGACGGTTAGCAATCAGCCCCAGCATTTT
TRBJ2-1	TRBD1	TRBV5-6	-	CASSRQGVYNEQFF	TGTGCCAGCAGCCGACAGGGGGTCTACAATGAGCAGTTCTTC
TRBJ1-1	TRBD1	TRBV5-1	-	CASSLVAGGLGTEAFF	TGCGCCAGCAGCTTGGTGGCAGGGGGCTTGGGCACTGAAGCTTTCTTT
TRBJ1-5	-	TRBV6-1	-	CASSSHFNSNQPQHF	TGTGCCAGCAGTTCCCACTTTAATAGCAATCAGCCCCAGCATTTT
TRBJ2-7	-	TRBV5-4	once	CASSYDRATGEQYF	TGTGCCAGCAGCTATGACAGAGCCACCGGCGAGCAGTACTTC
TRBJ1-5	TRBD1	TRBV6-1	-	CASSEVQGLFNQPQHF	TGTGCCAGCAGTGAAGTACAGGGGCTTTTCAATCAGCCCCAGCATTTT
TRBJ2-2	-	TRBV7-9	-	CASSLKTANTGELFF	TGTGCCAGCAGCCTAAAGACAGCTAACACCGGGGAGCTGTTTTTT
TRBJ1-3	-	TRBV9	-	CASSAKSIGNTIYF	TGTGCCAGCAGCGCAAAATCGATAGGAAACACCATATATTTT
TRBJ2-5	-	TRBV9	-	CASSVSRLGGRETQYF	TGTGCCAGCAGCGTATCCAGACTAGGGGGAAGAGAGACCCAGTACTTC
TRBJ2-1	-	TRBV5-1	once	CASSFGQGSLGEQFF	TGCGCCAGCAGCTTCGGCCAGGGATCATTGGGTGAGCAGTTCTTC
TRBJ2-7	-	TRBV28	-	CASSLPPGGKYEQYF	TGTGCCAGCAGTTTACCCCCAGGGGGGAAATACGAGCAGTACTTC
TRBJ2-7	-	TRBV11-2	once	CASSSRDKWYEQYF	TGTGCCAGCAGCTCTCGGGACAAATGGTACGAGCAGTACTTC
TRBJ1-4	TRBD1	TRBV7-2	-	CASSLQGARTNEKLFF	TGTGCCAGCAGCTTGCAGGGGGCGCGTACTAATGAAAAACTGTTTTTT
TRBJ2-4	-	TRBV11-2	few	CASSSATLAKNIQYF	TGTGCCAGCAGCTCGGCGACATTAGCCAAAAACATTCAGTACTTC
TRBJ2-3	TRBD2	TRBV5-1	-	CASSPRGGGTSTDTQYF	TGCGCCAGCAGCCCCCGCGGGGGGGGAACTAGCACAGATACGCAGTATTTT
TRBJ2-3	TRBD1	TRBV19	-	CASSARDSLLNTQYF	TGTGCCAGTAGTGCCCGGGACAGCCTTTTGAATACGCAGTATTTT
TRBJ2-6	TRBD2	TRBV28	-	CASGLAGRISGANVLTF	TGTGCCAGCGGACTAGCGGGCCGCATCTCTGGGGCCAACGTCCTGACTTTC
TRBJ2-7	-	TRBV15	-	CATSEEGRGTYEQYF	TGTGCCACCAGCGAAGAGGGACGGGGAACCTACGAGCAGTACTTC
TRBJ2-7	-	TRBV7-3	-	CASSAKPYEQYF	TGTGCCAGCAGCGCCAAGCCCTACGAGCAGTACTTC
TRBJ2-2	TRBD1	TRBV7-9	few	CASSLDRGGELFF	TGTGCCAGCAGCTTGGACAGGGGAGGGGAGCTGTTTTTT
TRBJ1-1	-	TRBV28	-	CASSLRGGSTEAFF	TGTGCCAGCAGCCTGCGGGGGGGAAGCACTGAAGCTTTCTTT
TRBJ2-3	-	TRBV6-1	-	CASSEGDTQYF	TGTGCCAGCAGTGAGGGGGATACGCAGTATTTT
TRBJ2-3	-	TRBV9	-	CASSADHWGDTQYF	TGTGCCAGCAGCGCAGATCATTGGGGAGATACGCAGTATTTT
TRBJ2-7	-	TRBV4-2	-	CASSLTGPYEQYF	TGTGCCAGCAGCTTAACAGGGCCCTACGAGCAGTACTTC
TRBJ2-7	-	TRBV5-6	-	CASSLETAEVREQYF	TGTGCCAGCAGCTTGGAAACAGCGGAGGTACGAGAGCAGTACTTC
TRBJ1-6	TRBD1	TRBV29-1	-	CSVRQGDNSPLHF	TGCAGCGTTAGACAGGGGGATAATTCACCCCTCCACTTT
TRBJ2-5	TRBD2	TRBV15	-	CATSSRNPGLAEETQYF	TGTGCCACCAGCAGTCGCAACCCGGGACTAGCGGAAGAGACCCAGTACTTC
TRBJ2-7	TRBD2	TRBV4-1	-	CASSQEALLAEEQYF	TGCGCCAGCAGCCAAGAAGCCTTGCTAGCGGAGGAGCAGTACTTC
TRBJ1-1	-	TRBV9	-	CASSVVGQGLNTEAFF	TGTGCCAGCAGCGTAGTGGGGCAGGGTCTGAACACTGAAGCTTTCTTT
TRBJ1-1	-	TRBV7-9	-	CASSRPGDTEAFF	TGTGCCAGCAGCCGACCGGGGGACACTGAAGCTTTCTTT
TRBJ2-1	-	TRBV15	-	CATSILTGANNEQFF	TGTGCCACCAGCATCCTTACCGGGGCCAACAATGAGCAGTTCTTC
TRBJ1-1	-	TRBV30	-	CAWRVIGNTEAFF	TGTGCCTGGAGAGTAATAGGGAACACTGAAGCTTTCTTT
TRBJ2-7	-	TRBV7-9	-	CASSQLGGLAYEQYF	TGTGCCAGCAGCCAATTAGGAGGGTTAGCCTACGAGCAGTACTTC
TRBJ1-2	-	TRBV27	-	CASSTTHTGEGYTF	TGTGCCAGCAGTACGACACATACTGGGGAGGGCTACACCTTC
TRBJ1-1	TRBD1	TRBV4-1	-	CASSQVRGTGSFF	TGCGCCAGCAGCCAAGTTCGAGGGACAGGGTCTTTCTTT
TRBJ2-3	-	TRBV7-3	-	CATQRELHDTQYF	TGTGCCACACAACGAGAGCTCCACGATACGCAGTATTTT
TRBJ1-2	-	TRBV19	-	CASSYTGLWSGYTF	TGTGCCAGTAGTTACACAGGGTTATGGAGTGGCTACACCTTC
TRBJ1-5	-	TRBV28	-	CASSLHSNQPQHF	TGTGCCAGCAGTTTGCATAGCAATCAGCCCCAGCATTTT
TRBJ2-3	TRBD2	TRBV2	-	CARPGTGGLAGEGGGTDTQYF	TGTGCCAGACCCGGGACAGGGGGACTAGCGGGAGAAGGTGGAGGTACAGATACGCAGTATTTT
TRBJ2-7	TRBD2	TRBV7-6	-	CASSYLAAGSYEQYF	TGTGCCAGCAGCTACCTAGCGGCGGGCTCCTACGAGCAGTACTTC
TRBJ2-5	-	TRBV7-9	-	CASSARLVQETQYF	TGTGCCAGCAGCGCGCGACTAGTTCAAGAGACCCAGTACTTC